This is a list of T cell receptor beta chains from one sample in a study of shared clonotypes between healthy human individuals. Produced via immunoSEQ multiplex PCR; TCRdb's table is partial and in-frame only. The sample shows 2.5 million or so clones, around nine tenths of them seen only once. The sequencing input was naive CD4+ T cells sorted from blood. All receptors derive from a man aged 18 to 30 in good health. Each CDR3 is given with its conserved first and last residue. Fields, in order: clone size, V gene, J gene, CDR3 length, D gene, CDR3 protein. D genes are given only for firm matches. Clone size appears in some rows only: once, few, many, or a class for an expanded clone.

clone size: -; V gene: TRBV9; J gene: TRBJ2-3; CDR3 length: 14; D gene: -; CDR3 protein: CANSEQTGTDTQYF
clone size: -; V gene: TRBV11-2; J gene: TRBJ1-3; CDR3 length: 16; D gene: TRBD1; CDR3 protein: CASSLTTGGNGNTIYF
clone size: once; V gene: TRBV11-2; J gene: TRBJ2-1; CDR3 length: 15; D gene: TRBD2; CDR3 protein: CASSSAGLSSVEQFF
clone size: -; V gene: TRBV27; J gene: TRBJ1-5; CDR3 length: 14; D gene: -; CDR3 protein: CASSSTGFNQPQHF
clone size: -; V gene: TRBV6-1; J gene: TRBJ2-7; CDR3 length: 14; D gene: -; CDR3 protein: CACASSKGAYEQYF
clone size: few; V gene: TRBV20-1; J gene: TRBJ1-5; CDR3 length: 11; D gene: -; CDR3 protein: CSAREDGPQHF
clone size: -; V gene: TRBV6-5; J gene: TRBJ1-4; CDR3 length: 13; D gene: -; CDR3 protein: CATGSRAGEKLFF
clone size: -; V gene: TRBV28; J gene: TRBJ1-5; CDR3 length: 11; D gene: -; CDR3 protein: CASTTGRGQHF
clone size: -; V gene: TRBV7-9; J gene: TRBJ2-6; CDR3 length: 16; D gene: TRBD1; CDR3 protein: CASSLQGAPEANVLTF
clone size: -; V gene: TRBV7-9; J gene: TRBJ2-7; CDR3 length: 12; D gene: -; CDR3 protein: CASSPRTDEQYF
clone size: -; V gene: TRBV18; J gene: TRBJ1-6; CDR3 length: 12; D gene: -; CDR3 protein: CASSPAGAPLHF
clone size: -; V gene: TRBV28; J gene: TRBJ1-5; CDR3 length: 15; D gene: -; CDR3 protein: CASSLRFGASGPQHF
clone size: -; V gene: TRBV10-3; J gene: TRBJ2-5; CDR3 length: 14; D gene: -; CDR3 protein: CAISEGRRQETQYF
clone size: -; V gene: TRBV11-3; J gene: TRBJ2-7; CDR3 length: 15; D gene: TRBD1; CDR3 protein: CASSPSTGGSNEQYF
clone size: -; V gene: TRBV5-1; J gene: TRBJ1-2; CDR3 length: 15; D gene: -; CDR3 protein: CASSLVGDGSRGYTF
clone size: few; V gene: TRBV7-2; J gene: TRBJ1-1; CDR3 length: 14; D gene: -; CDR3 protein: CASSSPTGNTEAFF
clone size: -; V gene: TRBV28; J gene: TRBJ1-6; CDR3 length: 13; D gene: -; CDR3 protein: CASSLMDNSPLHF
clone size: -; V gene: TRBV19; J gene: TRBJ2-1; CDR3 length: 19; D gene: TRBD2; CDR3 protein: CASISSGNRTAPSYNEQFF
clone size: -; V gene: TRBV20-1; J gene: TRBJ1-2; CDR3 length: 11; D gene: TRBD1; CDR3 protein: CRSGQNYGYTF
clone size: -; V gene: TRBV10-3; J gene: TRBJ1-4; CDR3 length: 17; D gene: TRBD1; CDR3 protein: CAISENVGQAVGEKLFF
clone size: -; V gene: TRBV6-5; J gene: TRBJ2-7; CDR3 length: 15; D gene: -; CDR3 protein: CASRHSGTRSGEQYF
clone size: -; V gene: TRBV7-8; J gene: TRBJ2-3; CDR3 length: 13; D gene: -; CDR3 protein: CASRPTLTDTQYF
clone size: -; V gene: TRBV2; J gene: TRBJ2-7; CDR3 length: 12; D gene: -; CDR3 protein: CASSLSGPEQYF
clone size: -; V gene: TRBV6-6; J gene: TRBJ2-5; CDR3 length: 16; D gene: TRBD2; CDR3 protein: CASSYSRTSGEETQYF
clone size: -; V gene: TRBV4-1; J gene: TRBJ1-2; CDR3 length: 14; D gene: -; CDR3 protein: CASSLRGIDYGYTF
clone size: -; V gene: TRBV6-1; J gene: TRBJ1-1; CDR3 length: 14; D gene: -; CDR3 protein: CASLLRQMNTEAFF
clone size: -; V gene: TRBV18; J gene: TRBJ2-1; CDR3 length: 16; D gene: -; CDR3 protein: CASSLNTFGALNEQFF
clone size: -; V gene: TRBV4-3; J gene: TRBJ2-3; CDR3 length: 15; D gene: -; CDR3 protein: CASSQDLQSRDTQYF
clone size: -; V gene: TRBV5-1; J gene: TRBJ2-2; CDR3 length: 17; D gene: TRBD1; CDR3 protein: CASSGSGTGGGIGELFF
clone size: -; V gene: TRBV5-1; J gene: TRBJ1-1; CDR3 length: 16; D gene: -; CDR3 protein: CASQTGAKGMNTEAFF
clone size: few; V gene: TRBV27; J gene: TRBJ1-6; CDR3 length: 15; D gene: -; CDR3 protein: CASSPSGLGNSPLHF
clone size: -; V gene: TRBV7-2; J gene: TRBJ2-5; CDR3 length: 13; D gene: -; CDR3 protein: CASSGRSRETQYF
clone size: -; V gene: TRBV5-6; J gene: TRBJ2-7; CDR3 length: 15; D gene: TRBD1; CDR3 protein: CASSPRQGAFYEQYF
clone size: once; V gene: TRBV5-1; J gene: TRBJ2-7; CDR3 length: 15; D gene: -; CDR3 protein: CASSLSQPSSYEQYF
clone size: -; V gene: TRBV4-3; J gene: TRBJ2-7; CDR3 length: 16; D gene: TRBD2; CDR3 protein: CASSQDLGLAGYEQYF
clone size: -; V gene: TRBV18; J gene: TRBJ1-1; CDR3 length: 15; D gene: -; CDR3 protein: CASSPPGVLNTEAFF
clone size: -; V gene: TRBV11-2; J gene: TRBJ1-3; CDR3 length: 15; D gene: -; CDR3 protein: CASRPRGPYGNTIYF
clone size: few; V gene: TRBV7-9; J gene: TRBJ1-5; CDR3 length: 12; D gene: -; CDR3 protein: CASGLSNQPQHF
clone size: once; V gene: TRBV27; J gene: TRBJ1-1; CDR3 length: 15; D gene: TRBD1; CDR3 protein: CASSFRGGGNTEAFF
clone size: once; V gene: TRBV6-6; J gene: TRBJ1-5; CDR3 length: 15; D gene: TRBD1; CDR3 protein: CASSAGQGLNQPQHF
clone size: -; V gene: TRBV27; J gene: TRBJ2-2; CDR3 length: 14; D gene: TRBD1; CDR3 protein: CASRRQGANGELFF
clone size: -; V gene: TRBV19; J gene: TRBJ2-1; CDR3 length: 20; D gene: TRBD1; CDR3 protein: CASSIRQGPTLLLSYNEQFF
clone size: -; V gene: TRBV5-4; J gene: TRBJ2-7; CDR3 length: 15; D gene: TRBD1; CDR3 protein: CASNFLGQGPREQYF
clone size: -; V gene: TRBV5-1; J gene: TRBJ2-1; CDR3 length: 16; D gene: -; CDR3 protein: CASSLVSVRGGNEQFF
clone size: -; V gene: TRBV7-2; J gene: TRBJ2-4; CDR3 length: 13; D gene: -; CDR3 protein: CASSWVVQNIQYF
clone size: -; V gene: TRBV5-8; J gene: TRBJ2-2; CDR3 length: 20; D gene: -; CDR3 protein: CASSLSRQDRRGANTGELFF
clone size: -; V gene: TRBV7-2; J gene: TRBJ2-1; CDR3 length: 16; D gene: TRBD1; CDR3 protein: CASSLAGQGRVGEQFF